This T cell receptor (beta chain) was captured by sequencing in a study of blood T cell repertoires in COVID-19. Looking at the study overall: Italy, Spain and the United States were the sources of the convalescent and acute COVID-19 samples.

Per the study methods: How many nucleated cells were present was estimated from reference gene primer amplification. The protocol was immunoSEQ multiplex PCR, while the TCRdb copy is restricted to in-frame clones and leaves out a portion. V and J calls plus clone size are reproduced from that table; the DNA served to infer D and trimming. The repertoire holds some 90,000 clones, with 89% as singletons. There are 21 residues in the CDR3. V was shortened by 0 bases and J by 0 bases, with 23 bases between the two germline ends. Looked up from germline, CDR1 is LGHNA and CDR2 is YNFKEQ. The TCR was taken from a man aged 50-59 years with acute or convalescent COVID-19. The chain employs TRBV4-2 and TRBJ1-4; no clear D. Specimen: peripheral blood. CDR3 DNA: TGTGCCAGCAGCCAAGATTTCGGAGGGTGGAGACGCCAAACAACTAATGAAAAACTGTTTTTT. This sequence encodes CASSQDFGGWRRQTTNEKLFF.